This is a list of T cell receptor beta chains from one sample in a study of low-dose radiotherapy and immunotherapy resistance in tumors. TCRdb reprocessed the reads via MiXCR and lists one record per CDR3 protein. The sample holds around 36,000 distinct CDR3 sequences; 31% are singletons and the top ten take roughly 3.5%. The specimen was PBMCs, collected before treatment. The receptors stem from a male donor with gallbladder cancer. Each CDR3 is given with its conserved first and last residue. D genes are given only for firm matches. Clone size is shown for a subset of rows, as once, few, many or a class of expanded clone.

d_call cdr3_length j_call clone_size v_call cdr3_aa cdr3_nt
. 14 TRBJ1-2 many TRBV29-1 CSVEYPGTPYGYTF TGCAGCGTTGAATACCCCGGGACGCCTTATGGCTACACCTTC
TRBD2 16 TRBJ2-7 many TRBV20-1 CSARTTLAGVPYEQYF TGCAGTGCTAGAACTACACTAGCGGGGGTGCCCTACGAGCAGTACTTC
TRBD2 17 TRBJ2-1 . TRBV20-1 CSARDGTSGASYNEQFF TGCAGTGCTAGAGATGGGACTAGCGGGGCTTCCTACAATGAGCAGTTCTTC
. 16 TRBJ2-3 . TRBV30 CAWSGAGTTYTDTQYF TGTGCCTGGAGTGGAGCCGGGACCACGTACACAGATACGCAGTATTTT
. 13 TRBJ2-3 many TRBV5-1 CASSHTGTDTQYF TGCGCCAGCAGCCACACAGGCACAGATACGCAGTATTTT
. 14 TRBJ2-7 . TRBV12-3/TRBV12-4 CASSPLGQTYEQYF TGTGCCAGCAGCCCTCTGGGCCAGACCTACGAGCAGTACTTC
TRBD1 16 TRBJ1-6 many TRBV27 CASSSLGDRGNSPLHF TGTGCCAGCAGTTCCCTCGGGGACAGGGGTAATTCACCCCTCCACTTT
. 13 TRBJ2-2 many TRBV7-8 CASSPEWGGELFF TGTGCCAGCAGCCCGGAGTGGGGGGGGGAGCTGTTTTTT
. 15 TRBJ1-5 . TRBV6-2/TRBV6-3 CASSGVTDSNQPQHF TGTGCCAGCAGTGGCGTGACAGATAGCAATCAGCCCCAGCATTTT
. 16 TRBJ2-5 . TRBV9 CASSPGGLSGRETQYF TGTGCCAGCAGCCCCGGGGGGCTATCCGGAAGAGAGACCCAGTACTTC
. 13 TRBJ2-5 many TRBV5-1 CAMPGHTQETQYF TGCGCCATGCCGGGACACACCCAAGAGACCCAGTACTTC
. 15 TRBJ2-3 many TRBV5-4 CASSSLSGPTDTQYF TGTGCCAGCAGCTCTTTAAGCGGGCCCACAGATACGCAGTATTTT
. 11 TRBJ2-1 medium-sized TRBV28 CASSSGREQFF TGTGCCAGCAGTTCCGGACGGGAGCAGTTCTTC
. 16 TRBJ2-7 . TRBV2 CASSERGALILYEQYF TGTGCCAGCAGTGAACGGGGGGCGCTAATTTTATACGAACAGTACTTC
. 17 TRBJ2-3 medium-sized TRBV4-2 CASSSRYGRENPDTQYF TGTGCCAGCAGCTCAAGATACGGGCGGGAAAACCCAGATACGCAGTATTTT
. 14 TRBJ1-2 many TRBV7-9 CASSLETASPFYTF TGTGCCAGCAGCTTAGAAACAGCCAGCCCGTTCTACACCTTC
. 16 TRBJ2-1 . TRBV13 CASSRALADFSNEQFF TGTGCCAGCAGCCGGGCATTAGCGGACTTTTCCAATGAGCAGTTCTTC
. 10 TRBJ2-1 many TRBV29-1 CSVGHNEQFF TGCAGCGTTGGTCACAATGAGCAGTTCTTC
TRBD1 13 TRBJ2-3 many TRBV10-3 CATGQGATDTQYF TGTGCCACGGGACAGGGGGCCACAGATACGCAGTATTTT
. 14 TRBJ2-7 many TRBV27 CASSPGGLVHEQYF TGTGCCAGCAGTCCCGGGGGGCTCGTCCACGAGCAGTACTTC
TRBD1 14 TRBJ2-3 . TRBV6-4 CASSGTGHTDTQYF TGTGCCAGCAGTGGGACAGGGCACACAGATACGCAGTATTTT
TRBD1 18 TRBJ1-2 few TRBV10-3 CAILTPRGPQRGNYGYTF TGTGCCATCCTTACACCGAGGGGGCCACAAAGGGGGAACTATGGCTACACCTTC
TRBD2 14 TRBJ2-3 many TRBV29-1 CSVVQRGVTDTQYF TGCAGCGTTGTTCAGCGGGGGGTCACAGATACGCAGTATTTT
TRBD2 15 TRBJ2-5 many TRBV27 CASSWVLREQETQYF TGTGCCAGCAGTTGGGTTCTGCGGGAGCAAGAGACCCAGTACTTC
. 13 TRBJ2-7 . TRBV27 CASSFKGTYEQYF TGTGCCAGCAGTTTTAAAGGGACCTACGAGCAGTACTTC
. 13 TRBJ2-4 once TRBV10-3 CAIRPDTAGIQYF TGTGCCATCAGGCCAGACACGGCGGGGATTCAGTACTTC